The sequence of this TCR beta chain was determined in a study of OX40 agonist ivuxolimab in advanced cancers. Study-wide background: Patients with hepatocellular carcinoma, melanoma, renal cell or head and neck cancer made up the dose-escalation patients. Subjects had a mean age of roughly 60 years, with a range of roughly 20 to 79; less than 90% were male.

Regarding this clone: Its target is not known.

TCRdb keeps only in-frame clones here, not all; method: immunoSEQ multiplex PCR. This sample has tens of thousands of clones; about 88% occur once, and the top ten carry 6.6%. Study-wide findings and caveats: Clonal expansion in partial responders at 0.1-3.0 mg/kg ranked among the lowest. Normalized T-cell clonal expansion was also low in some nonresponders.

The sequence came from an adult with an advanced solid tumor such as melanoma, head and neck, liver or kidney cancer. The source was CD4+ or CD8+ T cells sorted from blood, collected in a trial of the OX40 agonist ivuxolimab.

Here the CDR3 DNA reads TGCGCCAGCAGCTCCTCCACACCGAACACTGAAGCTTTCTTT. This translates into CASSSSTPNTEAFF. The chain carries TRBV5-1 and TRBJ1-1; D is unresolved. The length of the CDR3 is 14 residues. The V gene's germline CDR1 is SGHRS and CDR2 YFSETQ. V was pared by 3 bases and J by 1 base, with 10 bases between.